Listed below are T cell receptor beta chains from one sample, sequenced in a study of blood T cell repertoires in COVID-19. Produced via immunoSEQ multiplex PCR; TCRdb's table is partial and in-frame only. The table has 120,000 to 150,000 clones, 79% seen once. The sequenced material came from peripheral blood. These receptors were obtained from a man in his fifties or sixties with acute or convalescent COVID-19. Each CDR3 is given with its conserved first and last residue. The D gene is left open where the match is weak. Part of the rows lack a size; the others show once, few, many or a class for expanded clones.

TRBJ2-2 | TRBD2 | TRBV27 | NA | CATYPGSGRSGELFF | TGTGCCACCTACCCCGGCAGCGGGAGGTCCGGGGAGCTGTTTTTT
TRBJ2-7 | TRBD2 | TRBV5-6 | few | CASSNPREGSYEQYF | TGTGCCAGCAGCAATCCCAGGGAGGGGAGCTACGAGCAGTACTTC
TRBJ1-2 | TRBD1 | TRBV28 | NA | CASTDRGGYTF | TGTGCCAGCACCGACAGGGGCGGCTACACCTTC
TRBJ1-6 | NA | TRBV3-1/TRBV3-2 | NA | CASSHQVNSPLHF | TGTGCCAGCAGCCATCAGGTGAATTCACCCCTCCACTTT
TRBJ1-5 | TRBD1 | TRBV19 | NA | CASSQLGQANQPQHF | TGTGCCAGTAGCCAACTCGGACAGGCTAATCAGCCCCAGCATTTT
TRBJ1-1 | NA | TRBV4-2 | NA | CASSQEGRAGNTEAFF | TGTGCCAGCAGCCAAGAAGGGAGGGCTGGAAACACTGAAGCTTTCTTT
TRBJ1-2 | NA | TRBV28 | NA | CASRPGKRSYGYTF | TGTGCCAGCAGACCGGGTAAGCGGAGCTATGGCTACACCTTC
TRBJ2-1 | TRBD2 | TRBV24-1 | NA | CATEGRESYNEQFF | TGTGCCACCGAGGGGCGGGAGAGTTACAATGAGCAGTTCTTC
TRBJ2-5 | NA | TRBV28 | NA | CASTSEETQYF | TGTGCCAGCACTTCGGAGGAGACCCAGTACTTC
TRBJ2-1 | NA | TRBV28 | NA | CASSLPSNAEQFF | TGTGCCAGCAGTTTACCCTCTAATGCGGAGCAGTTCTTC
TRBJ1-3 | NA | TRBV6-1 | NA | CASSDGLPGSGNTIYF | TGTGCCAGCAGTGATGGCTTACCTGGCTCTGGAAACACCATATATTTT
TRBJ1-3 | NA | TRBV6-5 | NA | CASSYSGGSSGNTIYF | TGTGCCAGCAGCTACTCAGGCGGTAGCTCTGGAAACACCATATATTTT
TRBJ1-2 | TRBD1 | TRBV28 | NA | CASSSSGQGYGYTF | TGTGCCAGCAGTTCCTCGGGACAGGGATACGGCTACACCTTC
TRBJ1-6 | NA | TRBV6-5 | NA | CASSYSPPGYSPLHF | TGTGCCAGCAGTTACAGCCCCCCGGGATATTCACCCCTCCACTTT
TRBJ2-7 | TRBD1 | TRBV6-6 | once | CAVSRGQGNSYEQYF | TGTGCCGTCAGCCGCGGACAGGGGAACTCCTACGAGCAGTACTTC
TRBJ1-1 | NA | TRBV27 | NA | CASSLSGGLGTEAFF | TGTGCCAGCAGTTTATCCGGGGGGTTGGGCACTGAAGCTTTCTTT
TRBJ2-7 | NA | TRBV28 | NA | CASYGPGDRPYEQYF | TGTGCCAGCTACGGACCGGGGGACAGACCCTACGAGCAGTACTTC
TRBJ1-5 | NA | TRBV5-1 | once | CASSLGPPGGNQPQHF | TGCGCCAGCAGCTTGGGCCCCCCTGGAGGCAATCAGCCCCAGCATTTT
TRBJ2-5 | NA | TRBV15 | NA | CATSDGGETQYF | TGTGCCACCAGCGACGGCGGAGAGACCCAGTACTTC
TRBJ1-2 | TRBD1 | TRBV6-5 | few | CASSRGQGHGYTF | TGTGCCAGCAGCCGCGGACAGGGCCATGGCTACACCTTC